This passage covers 23 T cell receptor beta chains from one sample sequenced in a study of blood T cell repertoires in COVID-19. Profiling relied on immunoSEQ multiplex PCR, and the TCRdb table lists in-frame clones only, not all of them. The sample includes approximately 160,000 clones, 84% of them seen just once. The sequencing sample was made of peripheral blood. All receptors come from a man aged 40-50 years who had recovered from COVID-19.

This clone was picked up one time. The rearrangement links TRBV9 to TRBJ2-7, with a tentative D call TRBD2 (5 bases). Trimming took 4 bases from V and 3 from J, leaving 11 bases between them. The length of the CDR3 is 13 residues. Looked up from germline, CDR1 is SGDLS and CDR2 is YYNGEE. The CDR3 bases are TGTGCCAGCAGCCCTCCCGGAGGCTACGAGCAGTACTTC. Amino acids: CASSPPGGYEQYF.

A remark on this clone: The same CDR3 can be traced to other DNA sequences in this sample. The chain has TRBV7-2 and TRBJ1-6; TRBD1 is a possible D gene (5 bases). V shed 3 bases and J shed 7 bases, with 7 bases lying between them. The CDR3 has 13 amino acids. Germline V CDR1 and CDR2: SGHTA, FQGNSA. The CDR3 DNA sequence: TGTGCCAGCAGCTTGGGGCGGAATTCACCCCTCCACTTT. Translated, it gives CASSLGRNSPLHF.

V usage is TRBV2 and J usage is TRBJ2-7; no firm D call. The CDR3 runs to 11 residues. Germline V gene data show CDR1 as SNHLY and CDR2 as FYNNEI. Deletions cut 8 bases from V and 0 bases from J, with 5 bases between. CDR3 sequence: CASGRSYEQYF. The CDR3 coding sequence is TGTGCCAGCGGCCGCTCCTACGAGCAGTACTTC.

This rearrangement joins TRBV11-2 to TRBJ2-7, with TRBD1 as a possible D gene (7 bases). The CDR3 loop spans 13 amino acids. With 5 bases removed from V and 2 bases from J, the gap between germline ends came to 10 bases. Germline V gene lookup returns CDR1 SGHAT and CDR2 FQNNGV. CDR3 nucleotides: TGTGCCAGCAGCGGGGGGACAGCCTACGAGCAGTACTTC. It encodes CASSGGTAYEQYF.

This clone was observed a handful of times. The chain links TRBV5-4 to TRBJ2-7; D might be TRBD2 (7 bases). The CDR3 sequence is 15 residues long. CDR1 SGHNT and CDR2 YYREEE come from the germline V gene (reference sequence). The ends were cut back, 4 bases at V and 1 base at J, with 15 bases in the middle. Written as DNA, the CDR3 is TGTGCCAGCAGCCCGGGGGGCCGGGGGTCCTACGAGCAGTACTTC. This gives the protein CASSPGGRGSYEQYF.

The genes are TRBV6-2 or TRBV6-3 and TRBJ1-2; 8 nucleotides align to TRBD1. The CDR3 sequence is 16 residues long. V was pared by 5 bases and J by 4 bases, with 12 bases of the junction left unmatched. Germline V lookup: CDR1 MNHEY, CDR2 SVGEGT. The CDR3: CASSGTTGVDSYGYTF. CDR3 nucleotide sequence: TGTGCCAGCAGTGGAACGACAGGGGTCGATAGCTATGGCTACACCTTC.

V usage is TRBV6-5 and J usage is TRBJ1-2; possible D gene TRBD1, 6 bases. Germline V gives CDR1 MNHEY, CDR2 SVGAGI. Trimming stripped 6 bases from V and 0 bases from J, with 14 bases between. CDR3 length equals 15 residues. CDR3 loop: CASSLYRAPNYGYTF. The CDR3 nucleotides are TGTGCCAGCAGCCTGTACAGGGCACCTAACTATGGCTACACCTTC.

The chain joins TRBV29-1 to TRBJ2-5, with 7 positions matching TRBD2. V lost 8 bases, J lost 5 bases, and 11 bases stayed unmatched. Germline-derived CDR1 and CDR2 are SQVTM and ANQGSEA. CDR3 length: 13 amino acids. The CDR3 sequence is CSTRTRGGETQYF. Here the CDR3 DNA reads TGCAGCACCCGGACGAGGGGAGGGGAGACCCAGTACTTC.

This clone was seen just once. V and J are TRBV27 and TRBJ1-1; 9 nucleotides match TRBD1. The germline V gene encodes CDR1 MNHEY and CDR2 SMNVEV (reference sequence). This CDR3 spans 16 amino acids. Unmatched junction bases numbered 16, after V lost 6 bases and J lost 8 bases. In nucleotides, the CDR3 is TGTGCCAGCAGGCCCCATTCCGGGACAGGGAGATTCGAAGCTTTCTTT. Its protein is CASRPHSGTGRFEAFF.

This clone appeared a single time. This chain links TRBV27 with TRBJ2-7, with D perhaps TRBD2 (5 bases). CDR1 and CDR2 from the germline V gene are MNHEY and SMNVEV (reference sequence). Trimming stripped 2 bases from V and 6 bases from J, with 14 bases between. This CDR3 is built from 14 residues. The CDR3 DNA reads TGTGCCAGCAGTTTACTAGATTCCCTAGCCGAGCAGTACTTC. It codes for CASSLLDSLAEQYF.

The chain is built from TRBV12-3 or TRBV12-4 and TRBJ1-1, with 9 bases fitting TRBD1. The CDR3 runs to 12 residues. Trimming took 6 bases from V and 12 from J; bases not matched to a gene: 8. The CDR3 DNA sequence: TGTGCCAGCAGAAAGACAGGGGGGAGAACTTTCTTT. Protein product: CASRKTGGRTFF.

This clone has only one observation. The chain employs TRBV7-9 and TRBJ1-3; no clear D gene. CDR3 size: 15 residues. Germline V lookup: CDR1 SEHNR, CDR2 FQNEAQ (reference sequence). Trimming left V 5 bases short and J 0 bases short, with 11 bases between. The CDR3 region has the DNA TGTGCCAGCAGCCTGGAGGGTTTCTCTGGAAACACCATATATTTT. Its translation: CASSLEGFSGNTIYF.

The gene calls are TRBV14 and TRBJ2-7; D remains ambiguous. Trimming removed 2 bases from V and 5 bases from J, with 10 bases in between. CDR1 is SGHDN and CDR2 is FVKESK in the germline V gene. The CDR3 is 13 residues long. The CDR3 nucleotides are TGTGCCAGCAGCCAAAATCTTCGAGACGAGCAGTACTTC. Amino acids: CASSQNLRDEQYF. The full variable domain, its missing parts supplied by reference TRBV14 and TRBJ2-7, is EAGVTQFPSHSVIEKGQTVTLRCDPISGHDNLYWYRRVMGKEIKFLLHFVKESKQDESGMPNNRFLAERTGGTYSTLKVQPAELEDSGVYFCASSQNLRDEQYFGPGTRLTVT.

This chain connects TRBV6-2 or TRBV6-3 to TRBJ2-2, with TRBD1 as a possible D gene (6 bases). From germline, CDR1 is MNHEY and CDR2 SVGEGT. With 5 bases removed from V and 2 bases from J, the gap between germline ends came to 15 bases. The CDR3 is 16 residues long. The CDR3 loop is CASSPRDIINTGELFF. The CDR3 DNA reads TGTGCCAGCAGTCCCCGGGACATAATCAACACCGGGGAGCTGTTTTTT.

The rearrangement joins TRBV2 to TRBJ1-1; D call uncertain. Germline loops: CDR1 SNHLY, CDR2 FYNNEI. The CDR3 loop spans 11 amino acids. Trimming cost V 6 bases and J 3 bases, with 5 bases left between them. The CDR3, as DNA: TGTGCCAGCAGCCAGTACACTGAAGCTTTCTTT. Translation gives CASSQYTEAFF.

The chain uses TRBV23-1 and TRBJ1-4; 8 nucleotides match TRBD1. TRBV23-1 counts as an open reading frame of uncertain function. The V and J ends lost 4 bases and 7 bases, in that order; junction bases with no gene match: 14. There are 17 residues in the CDR3. As DNA, the CDR3 is TGCGCCAGCAGTCCTCCGGGAGTCAGGGGGCGGTGTGAAAAACTGTTTTTT. This sequence encodes CASSPPGVRGRCEKLFF.

The chain employs TRBV3-1 (or the pseudogene TRBV3-2) and TRBJ2-1; 7 bases map to TRBD1. Per the germline V gene, CDR1 is LGHDT and CDR2 is YNNKEL (reference sequence). V was clipped by 0 bases and J by 6 bases; unmatched bases: 11. The CDR3 length is 17 residues. CDR3 DNA sequence: TGTGCCAGCAGCCAAGATGGTGGCAGGGGGAACGGCAATGAGCAGTTCTTC. Its translation: CASSQDGGRGNGNEQFF.

The chain links TRBV24-1 to TRBJ2-1; 7 bases agree with TRBD1. The CDR3 sequence is 11 residues long. Germline V lookup: CDR1 KGHDR, CDR2 SFDVKD. V lost 9 bases, J lost 9 bases, and 4 bases stayed unmatched. In nucleotides, the CDR3 is TGTGCCACCGAAGGGGGCGGTGAGCAGTTCTTC. Translated, it gives CATEGGGEQFF.

The rearrangement links TRBV5-6 to TRBJ2-3; TRBD2 agrees at 9 bases. CDR1 is SGHDT, CDR2 YYEEEE, per germline. This CDR3 region has 17 residues. V trimming: 0 bases; J trimming: 2 bases; junction bases outside the gene matches: 7. The chain's CDR3 is CASSLAASGALTDTQYF. CDR3 bases: TGTGCCAGCAGCTTGGCCGCTAGCGGGGCCCTCACAGATACGCAGTATTTT.

This clone came up a few times. The J gene is TRBJ2-7, the V gene TRBV11-3; 10 nucleotides agree with TRBD1. The V gene end was trimmed by 1 base and the J gene end by 6 bases; junction bases not matched to a gene: 0. Germline V gene sequence: CDR1 SGHNT, CDR2 YENEEA. The CDR3 consists of 13 residues. In nucleotides, the CDR3 is TGTGCCAGCAGCTTAGGGACAGGGGGCGAGCAGTACTTC. Amino acid sequence: CASSLGTGGEQYF.

This chain uses TRBV7-9 with TRBJ1-2, with TRBD1 as a possible D gene (5 bases). V was shortened by 1 base and J by 6 bases, with 12 bases between the two germline ends. The CDR3 sequence is 14 residues long. The germline CDR1 and CDR2 sequences are SEHNR and FQNEAQ (reference sequence). DNA of the CDR3: TGTGCCAGCAGCTTAGGAACAGGCTCCGATGGCTACACCTTC. It yields the protein CASSLGTGSDGYTF.

The chain carries TRBV6-5 and TRBJ2-7; 7 bases line up with TRBD1. This CDR3 contains 16 residues. The trim removed 0 bases at V and 4 bases at J, leaving 9 bases unmatched. Germline V gives CDR1 MNHEY, CDR2 SVGAGI. Here the CDR3 reads CASSYSAGGSLYEQYF. The CDR3 DNA reads as TGTGCCAGCAGTTACTCGGCAGGGGGAAGTTTATACGAGCAGTACTTC.

J is TRBJ2-7 and V is TRBV3-1 (or the pseudogene TRBV3-2); the D gene is possibly TRBD1 (5 bases). V was shortened by 3 bases and J by 6 bases, with 15 bases between the two germline ends. Germline lookup yields CDR1 LGHDT and CDR2 YNNKEL (reference sequence). CDR3 size: 14 residues. The DNA for the CDR3 is TGTGCCAGCAGCCAGGACGCAGGGCCCTCCGAGCAGTACTTC. Translating gives CASSQDAGPSEQYF.